Detailed here is one T cell receptor beta chain. Its antigen is still unknown. Until they underwent thyroid surgery, no patient had received any treatment. Study processing details: It was from CDR3 differences across clinicopathological groups that a distant-metastasis classifier for papillary thyroid cancer was built. TCRdb reanalyzed the PCR reads with MiXCR. TCRdb, not the authors, supplied the V and J calls. The table includes 30,000 or so clones, approximately 25% detected once. Germline V CDR1 and CDR2: SGDLS, YYNGEE. Trimming took 8 bases from V and 6 from J, leaving 17 bases between them. The CDR3 runs 13 residues. This sample is drawn from a study of metastatic and nonmetastatic thyroid tumors. Study-wide results and limits: When malignant thyroid tumors were compared with benign nodules, TCR beta diversity was reportedly significantly higher in the malignant tumors. This held in both blood and tumor samples.

The specimen was blood. The chain combines TRBV9 with TRBJ1-2; D call uncertain. This sequence was found in a female donor with papillary thyroid cancer or a benign thyroid nodule (not recorded which). Some clones in this sample may be carry-over from other donors' samples. The DNA for the CDR3 is TGTGCCAGTTTGCCGGCCCCGGGCAATGGCTACACCTTC. It yields the protein CASLPAPGNGYTF.